The clone carrying this T cell receptor beta chain is a singleton in its sample. Its antigen is currently unknown. This record comes from a study of cytomegalovirus exposure and HLA in healthy donors. Whole-study findings and limits: Associated with cytomegalovirus, according to the listing, were 150 to 200 TCR beta chains. HLA alleles were associated with 15,000 to 20,000 TCR beta sequences in a later analysis at 0.05 false discovery rate.

PCR involved 60 Vbeta and 13 Jbeta primers. Profiled with immunoSEQ multiplex PCR; TCRdb holds only in-frame clones, not every one. The profile shows 200,000 to 250,000 clones, 75% to 85% of them singletons. CDR1 SGHDT and CDR2 YYEEEE come from the germline V gene. V dropped 3 bases and J dropped 3 bases, with 20 bases sitting between them. This CDR3 comprises 17 residues. V and J are TRBV5-6 and TRBJ2-3; perhaps TRBD1 as D (6 bases). The sequencing sample was made of PBMCs. This sequence was found in a woman aged 40-49 years in good health and CMV-seronegative. For the CDR3, the DNA is TGTGCCAGCAGCTGGCCGACAGGAGTGAGAGGGACAGATACGCAGTATTTT. It is translated as CASSWPTGVRGTDTQYF.